Listed below are T cell receptor beta chains from one sample, sequenced in a study of glioma-infiltrating T cells. MiXCR, run by TCRdb on the multiplex PCR reads, gives a single entry per CDR3 protein. The sample consists of fewer than 200,000 distinct CDR3 sequences, about 31% of them appearing once. Sequenced material: glioma tissue, nonneoplastic brain tissue, or PBMCs (not recorded which). Every receptor here comes from a human donor with low-grade glioma or glioblastoma, undergoing nonglioma brain surgery, or in good health (not recorded which). Each CDR3 is given with its conserved first and last residue. A D gene is named only where the DNA matches it firmly. Some rows have no size entry. The others give once, few or many, or a class for an expanded clone.

j_gene | d_gene | abundance | v_gene | CDR3nt | CDR3aa
TRBJ2-1 | TRBD2 | NA | TRBV18 | TGTGCCAGCTCCCCCCGCTTCGGCGGGAGCTCACTGTCCGGCAATGAGCAGTTCTTC | CASSPRFGGSSLSGNEQFF
TRBJ1-2 | NA | few | TRBV5-6 | TGTGCCAGCAGCTTGCCGGGAAGTGGCTACACCTTC | CASSLPGSGYTF
TRBJ2-7 | NA | many | TRBV6-1 | TGTGCCAGCTCATTTGGGTCGACCTACGAGCAGTACTTC | CASSFGSTYEQYF
TRBJ2-7 | NA | NA | TRBV14 | TGTGCCAGCAGCCGCTTATTGGACGAGCAGTACTTC | CASSRLLDEQYF
TRBJ2-3 | NA | few | TRBV3-1 | TGTGCCAGCAGCCAAGACGTCTCTTTGACAGATACGCAGTATTTT | CASSQDVSLTDTQYF
TRBJ2-7 | NA | NA | TRBV19 | TGTGCCAGTAGATGGACACAGGCGGGGGAGCAGTACTTC | CASRWTQAGEQYF
TRBJ2-3 | NA | NA | TRBV29-1 | TGCAGCGTTTCTCCGGGGGCAGATACGCGGTATTTT | CSVSPGADTRYF
TRBJ1-3 | NA | many | TRBV4-3 | TGCGCCAGCAGCCAAGATACAGGTTCTGGAAACACCATATATTTT | CASSQDTGSGNTIYF
TRBJ2-1 | TRBD2 | many | TRBV7-9 | TGTGCCAGCAGCTCCGTACTAGCGGGACACTACAATGAGCAGTTCTTC | CASSSVLAGHYNEQFF
TRBJ1-2 | NA | many | TRBV5-4 | TGTGCCAGCAGTCCCGGGACCCAAGTCGACTACACCTTC | CASSPGTQVDYTF
TRBJ2-1 | TRBD1 | once | TRBV19 | TGTGCCAGTAAAAGGCGGGACAGGGAAAACGAGCAGTTCTTC | CASKRRDRENEQFF
TRBJ2-7 | TRBD2 | NA | TRBV20-1 | TGCAGTGCTTCCCTGCCTAGCGGGAGTATCTACGAGCAGTACTTC | CSASLPSGSIYEQYF
TRBJ1-5 | TRBD1 | many | TRBV2 | TGTGCCAGCAGTGAAATAGGACAGGGAAATCAGCCCCAGCATTTT | CASSEIGQGNQPQHF
TRBJ2-7 | TRBD2 | once | TRBV6-5 | TGTGCCAGCAGGAGCGGGAGACTCTCCTACAACGAGCAGTACTTC | CASRSGRLSYNEQYF